The 17 T cell receptor beta chains reported below all come from one sample, sequenced in a study of cytomegalovirus exposure and HLA in healthy donors. PCR used 60 Vbeta primers and 13 Jbeta primers. Assay: immunoSEQ multiplex PCR; the TCRdb copy retains only in-frame clones and omits some. This sample carries 200,000 to 250,000 clones, roughly 80% of them seen once, and the ten largest clones take 2.9%. Sequencing used PBMCs. These receptor sequences come from a man aged 25-40 years in good health and CMV-seronegative.

J is TRBJ2-3 and V is TRBV29-1; tentative D call: TRBD2 (5 bases). The germline V gene has CDR1 SQVTM and CDR2 ANQGSEA. CDR3 length: 13 residues. The V end was cut by 1 base, the J end by 8 bases, with 13 bases between. CDR3 residues: CSVEAPLAGTQYF. CDR3 nucleotides: TGCAGCGTTGAAGCTCCCCTAGCCGGTACGCAGTATTTT.

The CDR3 region is CASSLEGQRSSYEQYF. The CDR3 DNA reads TGTGCCAGCAGCTTGGAGGGTCAGAGGAGCTCCTACGAGCAGTACTTC. The chain has TRBV7-9 and TRBJ2-7; D is possibly TRBD2 (6 bases). Germline V gene lookup returns CDR1 SEHNR and CDR2 FQNEAQ (reference sequence). V was pared by 3 bases and J by 0 bases, with 15 bases between. CDR3 length equals 16 residues. The variable domain in full, with the rest retrieved from reference TRBV7-9 and TRBJ2-7, is DTGVSQNPRHKITKRGQNVTFRCDPISEHNRLYWYRQTLGQGPEFLTYFQNEAQLEKSRLLSDRFSAERPKGSFSTLEIQRTEQGDSAMYLCASSLEGQRSSYEQYFGPGTRLTVT.

The chain is built from TRBV7-9 and TRBJ1-3; D gene uncertain. Trimming took 2 bases from V and 0 from J, leaving 11 bases between them. CDR1 SEHNR and CDR2 FQNEAQ come from the germline V gene (reference sequence). The CDR3 runs to 16 residues. CDR3 loop: CASSLSAASSGNTIYF. CDR3 sequence (DNA): TGTGCCAGCAGCTTAAGTGCAGCGAGCTCTGGAAACACCATATATTTT.

This chain uses TRBV7-8 with TRBJ2-7, with D tentatively TRBD1 (6 bases). This CDR3 spans 17 amino acids. V gave up 4 bases and J gave up 5 bases, with 24 bases separating them. Germline values: CDR1 SGHVS, CDR2 FQNEAQ. CDR3 sequence (DNA): TGTGCCAGCAGCTACCGTCGAGGACAGCCCTTCCTCAACGAGCAGTACTTC. This translates into CASSYRRGQPFLNEQYF.

The J gene is TRBJ2-2, the V gene TRBV5-1, with D perhaps matching TRBD2 (6 bases). The V end was cut by 0 bases, the J end by 4 bases, with 16 bases between. There are 17 residues in the CDR3. The germline gives CDR1 SGHRS, CDR2 YFSETQ. CDR3 protein: CASSLAGFIGGTGELFF. Written as DNA, the CDR3 is TGCGCCAGCAGCTTGGCCGGGTTCATCGGGGGCACCGGGGAGCTGTTTTTT. Complete variable domain (other parts from reference TRBV5-1 and TRBJ2-2): KAGVTQTPRYLIKTRGQQVTLSCSPISGHRSVSWYQQTPGQGLQFLFEYFSETQRNKGNFPGRFSGRQFSNSRSEMNVSTLELGDSALYLCASSLAGFIGGTGELFFGEGSRLTVL.

DNA of the CDR3: TGTGCCAGCAGCCCCCGGACAGGAACTAACTATGGCTACACCTTC. Residues: CASSPRTGTNYGYTF. This rearrangement joins TRBV9 to TRBJ1-2, with 7 bases that match TRBD1. CDR3 length equals 15 residues. V shed 4 bases, J shed 0 bases, and the junction held 6 bases outside the gene matches. From germline, CDR1 is SGDLS and CDR2 YYNGEE.

The genes are TRBV6-5 and TRBJ1-1; D is uncertain. Germline V gene lookup returns CDR1 MNHEY and CDR2 SVGAGI. V lost 4 bases, J lost 1 base, and 16 bases lay in between. There are 16 residues in the CDR3. The CDR3 nucleotides read TGTGCCAGCAGTTCCTATCGGGAGGTGACGAACACTGAAGCTTTCTTT. Translating it yields CASSSYREVTNTEAFF.

The table lists this clone with a few counts. This chain uses TRBV10-3 with TRBJ2-7; possibly TRBD2 for D (7 bases). CDR1 is ENHRY and CDR2 is SYGVKD in the germline V gene. Trimming cost V 0 bases and J 6 bases, with 15 bases left between them. This CDR3 has 15 residues. The CDR3 protein is CAISESPGGQGEQYF. The CDR3 DNA is TGTGCCATCAGTGAGTCGCCGGGGGGCCAAGGCGAGCAGTACTTC.

This chain links TRBV27 with TRBJ1-2, with D hard to call. V shed 2 bases and J shed 6 bases, with 13 bases lying between them. The CDR3 is made up of 14 amino acids. Germline values: CDR1 MNHEY, CDR2 SMNVEV (reference sequence). CDR3 coding DNA: TGTGCCAGCAGTTTAAATCGGGGTGGGGATGGCTACACCTTC. This sequence encodes CASSLNRGGDGYTF.

The chain combines TRBV6-5 with TRBJ2-1; 7 positions match TRBD1. CDR1 and CDR2 from the germline V gene are MNHEY and SVGAGI. The CDR3 spans 16 residues. Losses at the gene ends were 2 bases for V and 1 base for J; bases not matched to a gene: 5. In DNA, the CDR3 is TGTGCCAGCAGTTACGAAGTCAGGGGGTCCTACAATGAGCAGTTCTTC. Translation: CASSYEVRGSYNEQFF.

The V and J genes are TRBV9 and TRBJ2-1; TRBD2 agrees at 7 bases. The CDR3 sequence is 15 residues long. The germline V gene has CDR1 SGDLS and CDR2 YYNGEE. Trimming took 0 bases from V and 4 from J; bases not matched to a gene: 4. CDR3: CASSVDGAGYNEQFF. The CDR3 DNA reads TGTGCCAGCAGCGTAGACGGAGCGGGGTACAATGAGCAGTTCTTC.

The rearrangement links TRBV28 to TRBJ1-3, with 7 bases lining up with TRBD1. There are 15 residues in the CDR3. Germline lookup yields CDR1 MDHEN and CDR2 SYDVKM. The junction had 4 bases not matched to a gene; V was cut back by 5 bases and J by 0 bases. The CDR3 here is CASSPGQFSGNTIYF. CDR3 in DNA: TGTGCCAGCAGTCCGGGACAGTTCTCTGGAAACACCATATATTTT.

V gene TRBV6-5 combines with J gene TRBJ2-5; the D is unclear. Trimming removed 5 bases from V and 12 bases from J, with 19 bases in between. This CDR3 contains 13 residues. Germline values: CDR1 MNHEY, CDR2 SVGAGI. The CDR3 coding sequence is TGTGCCAGCAGTCAGCAAAGTCTCTATGGAGAGTACTTC. It translates to CASSQQSLYGEYF.

Details on this clone: At one end, the junction sequence differs from germline, possibly due to a read error. The V and J genes are TRBV2 and TRBJ1-1; 7 bases agree with TRBD1. Looked up from germline, CDR1 is SNHLY and CDR2 is FYNNEI. The CDR3 extends over 11 amino acids. Here the CDR3 reads CASRARDRTLF. The DNA of the CDR3 is TGTGCCAGCAGAGCTAGGGACAGAACTCTCTTT.

The genes are TRBV9 and TRBJ1-5, with unresolved D. Germline V gene lookup returns CDR1 SGDLS and CDR2 YYNGEE. With 0 bases removed from V and 5 bases from J, the gap between germline ends came to 12 bases. CDR3 length: 15 amino acids. CDR3 in amino acids: CASSVDGRHDQPQHF. The DNA of the CDR3 is TGTGCCAGCAGCGTAGACGGCAGGCACGATCAGCCCCAGCATTTT.

V is TRBV11-2 and J is TRBJ2-3; 8 positions agree with TRBD2. CDR1 is SGHAT, CDR2 FQNNGV, per germline. The CDR3 is 16 amino acids. V was clipped by 1 base and J by 0 bases; unmatched bases: 3. CDR3 nucleotides: TGTGCCAGCAGCTTAGGACGGGGGGGTAGCACAGATACGCAGTATTTT. Translation: CASSLGRGGSTDTQYF.

Only one count was recorded for this clone. V gene TRBV6-1 combines with J gene TRBJ2-7, with D perhaps matching TRBD1 (5 bases). V lost 4 bases to trimming and J lost 5 bases, with 9 bases between them. Germline CDR1 reads MNHNS; CDR2 reads SASEGT. The CDR3 loop spans 12 amino acids. The CDR3 nucleotides read TGTGCCAGCAGTGCATGGGGCGACGAGCAGTACTTC. Its translation: CASSAWGDEQYF.